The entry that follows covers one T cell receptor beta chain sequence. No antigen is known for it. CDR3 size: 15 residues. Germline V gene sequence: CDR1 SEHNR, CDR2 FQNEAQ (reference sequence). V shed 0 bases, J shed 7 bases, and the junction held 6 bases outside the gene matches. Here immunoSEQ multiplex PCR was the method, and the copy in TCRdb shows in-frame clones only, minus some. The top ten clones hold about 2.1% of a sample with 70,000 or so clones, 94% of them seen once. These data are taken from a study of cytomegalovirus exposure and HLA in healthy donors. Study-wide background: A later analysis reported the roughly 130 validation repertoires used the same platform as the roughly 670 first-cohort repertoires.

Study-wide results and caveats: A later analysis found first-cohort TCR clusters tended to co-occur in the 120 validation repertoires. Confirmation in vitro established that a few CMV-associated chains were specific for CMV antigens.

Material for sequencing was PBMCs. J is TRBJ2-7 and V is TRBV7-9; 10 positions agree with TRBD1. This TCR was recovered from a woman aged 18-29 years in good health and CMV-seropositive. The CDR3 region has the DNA TGTGCCAGCAGCTTAGCCGGGACAGGGGTCAAAGAGCAGTACTTC. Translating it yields CASSLAGTGVKEQYF.